The 29 T cell receptor beta chains presented below share a single source sample, sequenced in a study of cytomegalovirus exposure and HLA in healthy donors (dated by TCRdb to about 2017). Library prep was done by the immunoSEQ multiplex PCR assay. For the multiplex PCR, a mixture combining 60 forward primers for TCR Vbeta segments and 13 reverse primers for TCR Jbeta segments was used. Imported from immuneACCESS, the table was reduced by TCRdb to in-frame sequences with V and J called. These copies leave out some clones; in studies compared against another copy, an unresolved V gene accounts for under half, and the cause of the remainder is not known. A total of more than 150,000 clones appear in this sample, approximately 85% of them only once. The ten top clones hold approximately 0.8% of the sample. The sequenced sample consisted of PBMCs. These receptors came from a woman aged 18-29 years in good health and CMV-seronegative.

The chain joins TRBV6-6 to TRBJ2-7; 7 bases agree with TRBD1. This CDR3 has 15 residues. V lost 5 bases to trimming and J lost 4 bases; unmatched junction nucleotides: 11. Germline V gene data show CDR1 as MNHNY and CDR2 as SVGAGI (reference sequence). CDR3 loop: CASSLRGQRDYEQYF. CDR3 DNA: TGTGCCAGCAGTCTAAGGGGACAGAGAGATTACGAGCAGTACTTC.

This chain uses TRBV5-8 with TRBJ2-1, with 12 positions matching TRBD2. The V and J ends lost 4 bases and 7 bases, in that order; junction bases with no gene match: 6. The CDR3 covers 15 residues. The germline V gene has CDR1 SGHTS and CDR2 YDEGEE. The CDR3: CASSGGTSGLNEQFF. In DNA, the CDR3 is TGTGCCAGCAGCGGCGGGACTAGCGGGTTAAATGAGCAGTTCTTC.

The J gene is TRBJ2-7, the V gene TRBV27; 11 nucleotides line up with TRBD2. The CDR3 runs 14 residues. V lost 5 bases to trimming and J lost 8 bases; unmatched junction nucleotides: 8. CDR1 is MNHEY, CDR2 SMNVEV, per germline (reference sequence). CDR3 nucleotide sequence: TGTGCCAGCAGTCCAGGGACTAGCGGAACTAAGCAGTACTTC. Residues: CASSPGTSGTKQYF.

This clone was seen a handful of times. One end of the junction does not line up with germline, which may come from a read error. This CDR3 reads CASTYRTGREQFF. The CDR3 DNA is TGTGCCAGCACTTACAGGACCGGGAGGGAGCAGTTCTTC. The chain carries TRBV6-5 and TRBJ2-1, with 7 bases fitting TRBD2. The CDR3 totals 13 residues. Germline-derived CDR1 and CDR2 are MNHEY and SVGAGI.

This chain connects TRBV7-3 to TRBJ2-1; D gene ambiguous. This CDR3 comprises 14 residues. CDR1 is SGHTA and CDR2 is FQGTGA in the germline V gene. V lost 2 bases and J lost 2, with 7 bases in between. The CDR3 nucleotides are TGTGCCAGCAGCTTAGAGGTACCCTACAATGAGCAGTTCTTC. It translates to CASSLEVPYNEQFF. Full variable domain (rest looked up from reference TRBV7-3 and TRBJ2-1): GAGVSQTPSNKVTEKGKYVELRCDPISGHTALYWYRQSLGQGPEFLIYFQGTGAADDSGLPNDRFFAVRPEGSVSTLKIQRTERGDSAVYLCASSLEVPYNEQFFGPGTRLTVL.

V is TRBV5-1 and J is TRBJ2-1, with D possibly being TRBD1 (6 bases). V shed 4 bases and J shed 5 bases, with 13 bases lying between them. This CDR3 spans 14 amino acids. Germline V CDR1 and CDR2: SGHRS, YFSETQ. The CDR3 sequence is CASSQGQTHNEQFF. In DNA, the CDR3 is TGCGCCAGCAGCCAGGGACAAACCCACAATGAGCAGTTCTTC. Drawing the rest from reference TRBV5-1 and TRBJ2-1, the complete variable domain is KAGVTQTPRYLIKTRGQQVTLSCSPISGHRSVSWYQQTPGQGLQFLFEYFSETQRNKGNFPGRFSGRQFSNSRSEMNVSTLELGDSALYLCASSQGQTHNEQFFGPGTRLTVL.

A single count supports this clone. This chain links TRBV15 with TRBJ2-5; the match to TRBD2 covers 13 bases. Trimming at V came to 3 bases and at J to 7 bases, leaving 11 bases not matched to a gene. The germline gives CDR1 LNHNV, CDR2 YYDKDF (reference sequence). This CDR3 contains 17 residues. CDR3 in amino acids: CATSSPRGLAGEGTQYF. The CDR3 DNA reads as TGTGCCACCAGCAGCCCCCGAGGACTAGCGGGAGAGGGGACCCAGTACTTC.

This chain links TRBV27 with TRBJ2-3, with 11 bases identical to TRBD2. V was clipped by 5 bases and J by 0 bases; unmatched bases: 7. Germline loops: CDR1 MNHEY, CDR2 SMNVEV (reference sequence). The CDR3 is 17 residues long. This CDR3 is CASSPHLAGGSTDTQYF. For the CDR3, the DNA is TGTGCCAGCAGTCCTCACCTAGCGGGGGGAAGCACAGATACGCAGTATTTT.

The chain links TRBV6-5 to TRBJ2-5, with 7 bases aligning to TRBD1. Matching the DNA end better, TRBJ2-7 makes the J call doubtful. The CDR3 length is 13 residues. Germline CDR1 and CDR2: MNHEY and SVGAGI. The DNA for the CDR3 is TGTGCCAGCAGTCCGTGGCAGGGGGTCGAGCAGTACTTC. Its protein is CASSPWQGVEQYF.

The genes are TRBV7-9 and TRBJ1-4, with 8 positions matching TRBD1. CDR3 length: 13 amino acids. V shed 5 bases and J 8 bases; nucleotides not matched to a gene: 4. Germline CDR1 SEHNR, CDR2 FQNEAQ (reference sequence). As DNA, the CDR3 is TGTGCCAGCAGCATACGGACAGGGGAAAAACTGTTTTTT. Protein sequence: CASSIRTGEKLFF.

The V and J genes are TRBV29-1 and TRBJ1-2; the match to TRBD1 covers 7 bases. J lost 3 bases, V lost 2 bases, and 9 bases had no gene match. CDR1 is SQVTM, CDR2 ANQGSEA, per germline. The CDR3 is 15 amino acids. The CDR3 nucleotides are TGCAGCGTTGAACGGGTGACAGGGACTCACTATGGCTACACCTTC. It encodes CSVERVTGTHYGYTF.

The V call is TRBV28, the J call TRBJ1-2; no clear D. The CDR3 loop spans 10 amino acids. V lost 6 bases and J 4 bases, leaving 3 bases between the germline ends. CDR1 and CDR2 (germline): MDHEN, SYDVKM. As DNA, the CDR3 is TGTGCCAGCAGCGGCTATGGCTACACCTTC. It yields the protein CASSGYGYTF.

The gene calls are TRBV7-9 and TRBJ1-5; D ambiguous. From germline, CDR1 is SEHNR and CDR2 FQNEAQ (reference sequence). Trimming stripped 6 bases from V and 0 bases from J, with 9 bases between. The CDR3 extends over 14 amino acids. CDR3 coding DNA: TGTGCCAGCAGTTCGACAAGTAGCAATCAGCCCCAGCATTTT. Translated, it gives CASSSTSSNQPQHF.

V and J are TRBV5-8 and TRBJ1-1; D is possibly TRBD1 (5 bases). Between the trimmed V and J ends, which lost 0 bases and 4 bases, there was a span of 10 bases. CDR1 is SGHTS, CDR2 YDEGEE, per germline. CDR3 size: 14 residues. CDR3 DNA sequence: TGTGCCAGCAGCTTGGATGGCAGGGTCACTGAAGCTTTCTTT. This codes for CASSLDGRVTEAFF.

The table lists this clone with a few counts. V and J are TRBV9 and TRBJ1-2; 7 nucleotides agree with TRBD1. Germline-derived CDR1 and CDR2 are SGDLS and YYNGEE. V lost 0 bases and J lost 0; bases outside the gene matches: 5. This CDR3 has 16 residues. CDR3 region: CASSVATGQANYGYTF. CDR3 nucleotide sequence: TGTGCCAGCAGCGTAGCTACAGGACAGGCTAACTATGGCTACACCTTC.

The J gene is TRBJ1-5, the V gene TRBV29-1, with D possibly TRBD1 on 6 matching bases. The CDR3 has 14 amino acids. Trimming shortened V by 5 bases and J by 5 bases, and 16 bases separated the two germline ends. The germline gives CDR1 SQVTM, CDR2 ANQGSEA. The CDR3 bases are TGCAGCGTTTCACCAGGGGCGCAAGATCAGCCCCAGCATTTT. Amino acid sequence: CSVSPGAQDQPQHF.

The V gene is TRBV27, the J gene TRBJ2-7, with 7 bases fitting TRBD1. The J segment lost 2 bases and the V segment lost 4 bases, leaving 11 bases of the junction unmatched. Looked up from germline, CDR1 is MNHEY and CDR2 is SMNVEV (reference sequence). CDR3 length equals 16 residues. Here the CDR3 DNA reads TGTGCCAGCAGTTCATGGACAGGTTCCCTTACCTACGAGCAGTACTTC. This gives the protein CASSSWTGSLTYEQYF.

Written as DNA, the CDR3 is TGTGCCAGCAGTGAACAGGGGGTGAATGAGCAGTTCTTC. It encodes CASSEQGVNEQFF. The chain is built from TRBV2 and TRBJ2-1, with 7 bases identical to TRBD1. Germline V gene sequence: CDR1 SNHLY, CDR2 FYNNEI. The length of the CDR3 is 13 residues. Trimming at V came to 2 bases and at J to 7 bases, leaving 2 bases not matched to a gene. Supplemented by reference TRBV2 and TRBJ2-1, the full variable domain reads EPEVTQTPSHQVTQMGQEVILRCVPISNHLYFYWYRQILGQKVEFLVSFYNNEISEKSEIFDDQFSVERPDGSNFTLKIRSTKLEDSAMYFCASSEQGVNEQFFGPGTRLTVL.

Remarks on this clone: One end of the junction fails to match germline, which may point to a read error. The chain joins TRBV2 to TRBJ2-7, with D possibly TRBD1 on 5 matching bases. This CDR3 contains 8 residues. Looked up from germline, CDR1 is SNHLY and CDR2 is FYNNEI. The CDR3 DNA sequence: TGTGCCAGCAAGGACAAAGACTTC. Amino acid sequence: CASKDKDF.

The chain carries TRBV7-8 and TRBJ2-7; 8 nucleotides agree with TRBD2. Trimming at V came to 8 bases and at J to 7 bases, leaving 10 bases not matched to a gene. CDR1 is SGHVS, CDR2 FQNEAQ, per germline. CDR3 length: 13 residues. The CDR3 protein is CASGGRLTEEQYF. In DNA, the CDR3 is TGTGCCAGCGGCGGGAGGCTCACGGAAGAGCAGTACTTC. Full variable domain (outside the CDR3, taken from reference TRBV7-8 and TRBJ2-7): GAGVSQSPRYKVAKRGQDVALRCDPISGHVSLFWYQQALGQGPEFLTYFQNEAQLDKSGLPSDRFFAERPEGSVSTLKIQRTQQEDSAVYLCASGGRLTEEQYFGPGTRLTVT.

The chain is built from TRBV4-1 and TRBJ2-3; 12 nucleotides align to TRBD2. The CDR3 covers 17 residues. From germline, CDR1 is MGHRA and CDR2 YSYEKL. The V and J ends lost 1 base and 0 bases, in that order; junction bases with no gene match: 2. The chain's CDR3 is CASSQVLAGGSTDTQYF. DNA of the CDR3: TGCGCCAGCAGCCAAGTTCTAGCGGGGGGGAGCACAGATACGCAGTATTTT.

Here the CDR3 reads CASRTRGSLYEQYF. The CDR3 bases are TGTGCCAGCCGAACCCGGGGGTCTCTCTACGAGCAGTACTTC. The chain recombines TRBV6-1 with TRBJ2-7; D is perhaps TRBD2 (6 bases). CDR1 MNHNS and CDR2 SASEGT come from the germline V gene. The CDR3 length is 14 residues. The V end was cut by 8 bases, the J end by 3 bases, with 17 bases between.

The chain has TRBV4-2 and TRBJ2-3; the D gene is possibly TRBD2 (6 bases). Germline lookup yields CDR1 LGHNA and CDR2 YNFKEQ. The CDR3 covers 13 residues. Trimming took off 1 base at V and 4 bases at J, with 6 bases between the two ends. The CDR3 protein is CASSQAGADTQYF. For the CDR3, the DNA is TGTGCCAGCAGCCAAGCGGGGGCAGATACGCAGTATTTT.

The chain combines TRBV7-6 with TRBJ2-5; D call uncertain. This CDR3 has 15 amino acids. Germline CDR1 is SGHVS and CDR2 is FNYEAQ. Trimming cost V 4 bases and J 1 base, with 13 bases left between them. CDR3 residues: CASSSLRRRQETQYF. CDR3 coding DNA: TGTGCCAGCAGCTCCTTAAGGCGGCGCCAAGAGACCCAGTACTTC.

This chain uses TRBV14 with TRBJ2-7; D not resolved. CDR1 SGHDN and CDR2 FVKESK come from the germline V gene. V lost 5 bases and J lost 6, with 14 bases in between. CDR3 length equals 13 residues. In nucleotides, the CDR3 is TGTGCCAGCAGCGCCCAAGTTAGATCCGAGCAGTACTTC. Protein: CASSAQVRSEQYF.

The chain has TRBV19 and TRBJ2-1; 9 nucleotides align to TRBD1. The CDR3 has 14 amino acids. Germline V gene sequence: CDR1 LNHDA, CDR2 SQIVND (reference sequence). Trimming removed 7 bases from V and 6 bases from J; junction bases left unmatched: 7. The CDR3 region is CASNPGQGGNEQFF. The CDR3 region has the DNA TGTGCCAGTAATCCGGGACAGGGAGGCAATGAGCAGTTCTTC.

Concerning this clone itself: The sample carries other DNA sequences with the same CDR3. The chain couples TRBV13 to TRBJ1-3; 7 bases agree with TRBD1. J lost 1 base, V lost 0 bases, and 0 bases had no gene match. This CDR3 is 15 amino acids long. Germline CDR1 PRHDT, CDR2 FYEKMQ (reference sequence). The CDR3 loop is CASSLGRGSGNTIYF. DNA of the CDR3: TGTGCCAGCAGCTTAGGCAGGGGGTCTGGAAACACCATATATTTT.

V usage is TRBV5-4 and J usage is TRBJ1-2, with D tentatively TRBD1 (5 bases). The CDR3 is made up of 16 amino acids. From germline, CDR1 is SGHNT and CDR2 YYREEE (reference sequence). V lost 4 bases to trimming and J lost 0 bases, with 16 bases between them. In DNA, the CDR3 is TGTGCCAGCAGCCCGGGGGGTACCTTAGCTAACTATGGCTACACCTTC. It translates to CASSPGGTLANYGYTF.

This chain connects TRBV7-9 to TRBJ2-7; the D is unclear. V was pared by 4 bases and J by 2 bases, with 15 bases between. This CDR3 region has 15 residues. Germline-derived CDR1 and CDR2 are SEHNR and FQNEAQ (reference sequence). The CDR3 spells CASSSQGGVTYEQYF. The CDR3 DNA reads as TGTGCCAGCAGCTCCCAAGGCGGCGTGACCTACGAGCAGTACTTC.